These T cell receptor beta chains were read from a single sample in a study of cytomegalovirus exposure and HLA in healthy donors. Only in-frame clones appear in the TCRdb table, and some are missing; sequencing was by immunoSEQ multiplex PCR. The sample consists of 150,000 to 250,000 clones, 82% of them appearing once. What was sequenced was PBMCs. The receptors come from a boy aged 2-15 years in good health and CMV-seronegative. The CDR3 runs from the conserved cysteine through the conserved F or W. D genes are given only for firm matches. Not every row has a clone size; where given, it reads once, few, many or a size class.

CASFDGMSTEAFF,TGTGCCAGCTTCGACGGGATGTCGACTGAAGCTTTCTTT,TRBJ1-1,13,NA,TRBV11-1,NA
CASSLGDSYGYTF,TGTGCCAGCAGCTTAGGCGACTCGTATGGCTACACCTTC,TRBJ1-2,13,few,TRBV5-6,NA
CASSPIEGTNTEAFF,TGTGCCAGCAGCCCAATTGAGGGAACGAACACTGAAGCTTTCTTT,TRBJ1-1,15,NA,TRBV4-2,NA
CASSQDKGGMNTEAFF,TGTGCCAGCAGCCAAGATAAGGGGGGGATGAACACTGAAGCTTTCTTT,TRBJ1-1,16,NA,TRBV4-2,NA
CASGLDSGISYEQYF,TGTGCCAGCGGCTTGGATAGCGGGATCTCCTACGAGCAGTACTTC,TRBJ2-7,15,NA,TRBV7-2,TRBD2
CASSSRLAGGWGEQFF,TGCGCCAGCAGCTCCCGGCTAGCGGGGGGGTGGGGTGAGCAGTTCTTC,TRBJ2-1,16,NA,TRBV5-1,TRBD2
CASSRQGRAGELFF,TGTGCCAGCAGTAGACAGGGAAGAGCCGGGGAGCTGTTTTTT,TRBJ2-2,14,NA,TRBV7-3,TRBD1
CASSLGQGYNEKLFF,TGTGCCAGCAGCCTGGGACAGGGTTATAATGAAAAACTGTTTTTT,TRBJ1-4,15,NA,TRBV5-8,TRBD1
CASSPGTGGKEGTYEQYF,TGTGCCAGCTCACCCGGGACAGGGGGCAAAGAAGGGACCTACGAGCAGTACTTC,TRBJ2-7,18,NA,TRBV18,TRBD1
CSVPRLTGTSPNTEAFF,TGCAGCGTTCCCAGATTAACCGGGACAAGCCCTAACACTGAAGCTTTCTTT,TRBJ1-1,17,NA,TRBV29-1,NA
CATSLSRTGSNSPLHF,TGTGCCACCAGCCTCTCGAGGACAGGGAGCAATTCACCCCTCCACTTT,TRBJ1-6,16,NA,TRBV15,TRBD1
CASSLDGRGARRAQYF,TGTGCCAGCAGCTTAGACGGGCGGGGGGCTCGGAGAGCGCAGTATTTT,TRBJ2-3,16,NA,TRBV5-6,TRBD2
CASSLGGGNGYTF,TGTGCCAGCAGCTTAGGCGGGGGCAATGGCTACACCTTC,TRBJ1-2,13,NA,TRBV5-4,NA
CASSYSRTGDSPLHF,TGTGCCAGCAGTTACTCGAGGACAGGAGATTCACCCCTCCACTTT,TRBJ1-6,15,NA,TRBV6-6,TRBD1
CASSLTPQGLLKTEAFF,TGTGCCAGCAGCTTAACCCCACAGGGCCTCTTGAAGACTGAAGCTTTCTTT,TRBJ1-1,17,NA,TRBV13,NA
CASTPPQGRWTEAFF,TGTGCCAGCACCCCCCCACAGGGGAGATGGACTGAAGCTTTCTTT,TRBJ1-1,15,once,TRBV7-9,TRBD1
CATSGLINTGGLFF,TGTGCCACCTCGGGACTAATTAACACCGGGGGGCTGTTTTTT,TRBJ2-2,14,NA,TRBV6-1,TRBD2
CSSSLASGTVNTGELFF,TGTTCCAGCAGCTTAGCCTCCGGGACAGTGAACACCGGGGAGCTGTTTTTT,TRBJ2-2,17,NA,TRBV7-9,TRBD1
CASSAEGDFDRAFF,TGTGCCAGCAGCGCCGAAGGGGACTTCGATCGAGCTTTCTTT,TRBJ1-1,14,NA,TRBV9,NA
CASSLTGTLVREQFF,TGTGCCAGCAGCTTAACCGGGACATTAGTGAGGGAGCAGTTCTTC,TRBJ2-1,15,NA,TRBV7-2,NA
CASSIGEGAGGFYEQYF,TGTGCCAGTAGTATCGGGGAAGGAGCGGGGGGCTTCTACGAGCAGTACTTC,TRBJ2-7,17,NA,TRBV19,TRBD2